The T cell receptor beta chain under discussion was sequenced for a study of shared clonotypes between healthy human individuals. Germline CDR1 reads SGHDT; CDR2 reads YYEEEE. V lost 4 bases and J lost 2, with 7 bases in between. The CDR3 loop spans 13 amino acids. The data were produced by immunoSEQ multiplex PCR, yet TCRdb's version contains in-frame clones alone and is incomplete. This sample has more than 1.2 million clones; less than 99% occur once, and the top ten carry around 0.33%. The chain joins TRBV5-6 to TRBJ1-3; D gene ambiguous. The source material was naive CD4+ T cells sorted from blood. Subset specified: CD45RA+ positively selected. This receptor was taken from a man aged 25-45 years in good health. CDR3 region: CASSPRAGNTIYF. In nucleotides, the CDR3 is TGTGCCAGCAGCCCAAGGGCTGGAAACACCATATATTTT.